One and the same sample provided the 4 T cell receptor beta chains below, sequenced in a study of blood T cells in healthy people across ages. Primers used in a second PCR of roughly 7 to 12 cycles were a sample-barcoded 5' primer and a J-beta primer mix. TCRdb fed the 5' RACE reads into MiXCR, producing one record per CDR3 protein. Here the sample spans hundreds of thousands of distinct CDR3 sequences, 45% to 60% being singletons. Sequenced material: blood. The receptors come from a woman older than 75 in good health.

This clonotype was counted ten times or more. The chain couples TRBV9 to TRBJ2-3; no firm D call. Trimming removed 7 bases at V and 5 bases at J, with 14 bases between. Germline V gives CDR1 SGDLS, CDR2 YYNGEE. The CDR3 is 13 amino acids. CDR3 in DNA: TGTGCCAGCCGCGGTATAATGGTAGATACGCAGTATTTT. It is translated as CASRGIMVDTQYF.

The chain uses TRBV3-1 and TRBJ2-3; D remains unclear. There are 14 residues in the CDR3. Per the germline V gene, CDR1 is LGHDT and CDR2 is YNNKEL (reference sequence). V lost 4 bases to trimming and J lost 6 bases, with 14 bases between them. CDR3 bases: TGTGCCAGCAGCCCCCAAGGTGCCCGGGATACGCAGTATTTT. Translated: CASSPQGARDTQYF.

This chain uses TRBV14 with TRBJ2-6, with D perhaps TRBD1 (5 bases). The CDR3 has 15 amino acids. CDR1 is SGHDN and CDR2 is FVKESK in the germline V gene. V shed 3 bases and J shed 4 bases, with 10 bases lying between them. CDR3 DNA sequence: TGTGCCAGCAGCCACAGGGTATTAGGGGCCAACGTCCTGACTTTC. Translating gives CASSHRVLGANVLTF.

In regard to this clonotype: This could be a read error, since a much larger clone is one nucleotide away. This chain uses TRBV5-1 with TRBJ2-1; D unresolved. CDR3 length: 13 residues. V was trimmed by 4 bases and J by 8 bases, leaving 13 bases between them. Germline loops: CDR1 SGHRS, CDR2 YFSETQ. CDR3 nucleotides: TGCGCCAGCAGCGTGGGATTTGGTGATGAGCAGTTCTTC. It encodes CASSVGFGDEQFF.